One and the same sample provided the 9 T cell receptor beta chains below, sequenced in a study of T cells in women clearing cervical HPV infection. Measured with immunoSEQ multiplex PCR; TCRdb has only the in-frame clones, and not every one. The specimen's table records roughly 40,000 clones. The sequencing input was blood buffy coat. The receptors derive from a woman aged 18 to 75 with a cervical HPV16 infection that either progressed to CIN3+ or cleared (not recorded which).

CDR3 in amino acids: CASSWGRVEEGETQYF. The CDR3 DNA, read in part, is TGTGCCAGTAGTTGGGGGCGGGTAGAAGAGGGAGAGACC. This chain joins TRBV19 and TRBJ2-5; perhaps TRBD1 as D (6 bases). The CDR3 end lies 3 residues beyond the end of the read and is filled in from the germline J gene. The CDR3 spans 16 residues. Looked up from germline, CDR1 is LNHDA and CDR2 is SQIVND (reference sequence). Trimming took 5 bases from V and 4 from J, leaving 20 bases between them.

About this clone itself: The CDR3 end lies 3 residues beyond the end of the read and is filled in from the germline J gene. The chain joins TRBV20-1 to TRBJ2-7; 7 nucleotides match TRBD1. There are 14 residues in the CDR3. J gave up 5 bases and V 8 bases, and 15 bases lay outside the gene matches. CDR1 is DFQATT, CDR2 SNEGSKA, per germline (reference sequence). The CDR3 DNA, read in part, is TGCAGTCTTAGGGCCGGGACAGAGAGGAACGAG. Translated: CSLRAGTERNE. The full CDR3 protein is CSLRAGTERNEQYF.

A note on this clone: The CDR3 extends 3 residues past the end of the read, so its final part is completed from the germline J gene. The chain is built from TRBV30 and TRBJ1-2; D is ambiguous. Germline V lookup: CDR1 GTSNPN, CDR2 SVGIG (reference sequence). This CDR3 spans 13 amino acids. The CDR3 bases that were read are TGTGCCTGGAGTAAAGGGCAAAGAGATACC. Encoded protein: CAWSKGQRDT. The entire CDR3 is CAWSKGQRDTYTF.

Concerning this clone: Coverage ceases 3 residues before the CDR3 finishes, and the germline J gene fills in the end. The chain recombines TRBV7-9 with TRBJ2-5; D perhaps matches TRBD2 (6 bases). With 5 bases removed from V and 7 bases from J, the gap between germline ends came to 14 bases. The CDR3 has 13 amino acids. CDR1 and CDR2 from the germline V gene are SEHNR and FQNEAQ (reference sequence). CDR3 bases read: TGTGCCAGCAGCCGGGACCGGGACTCGACC. Protein: CASSRDRDST. The whole CDR3 reads CASSRDRDSTQYF.

Details on this clone: The read terminates 3 residues before the CDR3 end, so the remaining end is supplied by the germline J gene. The rearrangement uses TRBV7-8 and TRBJ2-1; TRBD1 matches 7 bases. J gave up 7 bases and V 1 base, and 4 bases lay outside the gene matches. This CDR3 has 14 amino acids. From germline, CDR1 is SGHVS and CDR2 FQNEAQ. The sequenced part of the CDR3 DNA is TGTGCCAGCAGCTTAGGCCCGACAGGGAATGAG. Translating gives CASSLGPTGNE. The whole CDR3 protein reads CASSLGPTGNEQFF.

Of note for this clone: With the read ending 3 residues before the CDR3 end, the germline J gene is used to fill in that end. This chain uses TRBV30 with TRBJ2-2; TRBD2 matches at 11 bases. Germline loops: CDR1 GTSNPN, CDR2 SVGIG (reference sequence). The CDR3 loop spans 15 amino acids. The V gene end was trimmed by 7 bases and the J gene end by 4 bases; junction bases not matched to a gene: 8. CDR3: CASILAGGRTGELFF. CDR3 DNA, as far as it was read: TGTGCCTCGATTTTAGCGGGAGGGCGCACCGGGGAG.

About this clone itself: Coverage ceases 3 residues before the CDR3 finishes, and the germline J gene fills in the end. The chain uses TRBV14 and TRBJ2-2; 7 bases match TRBD1. Germline V gives CDR1 SGHDN, CDR2 FVKESK. The junction had 5 bases not matched to a gene; V was cut back by 1 base and J by 3 bases. This CDR3 comprises 16 residues. The CDR3 region is CASSQGKTGYTGELFF. Incomplete CDR3 DNA: TGTGCCAGCAGCCAAGGGAAGACAGGGTACACCGGGGAG.

A remark on this clone: Coverage ceases 3 residues before the CDR3 finishes, and the germline J gene fills in the end. The chain links TRBV20-1 to TRBJ2-1; no reliable D call. Germline CDR1 DFQATT, CDR2 SNEGSKA (reference sequence). The CDR3 is 14 residues long. V lost 0 bases and J 2 bases, leaving 8 bases between the germline ends. The CDR3 is CSARDRSAYNEQFF. The sequenced part of the CDR3 DNA is TGCAGTGCTAGAGATAGATCCGCCTACAATGAG.

Notes on this clone: With the read ending 3 residues before the CDR3 end, the germline J gene is used to fill in that end. The rearrangement links TRBV20-1 to TRBJ1-2; TRBD1 agrees at 11 bases. J lost 5 bases, V lost 6 bases, and 2 bases had no gene match. Germline-derived CDR1 and CDR2 are DFQATT and SNEGSKA (reference sequence). This CDR3 has 12 amino acids. The CDR3 reads CSAGDRGYGYTF. The CDR3 bases that were read are TGCAGTGCGGGGGACAGGGGGTATGGC.